The clone carrying this T cell receptor (beta chain) has at least ten counts. Its specificity is not known. Trimming took 2 bases from V and 4 from J, leaving 11 bases between them. From germline, CDR1 is MNHEY and CDR2 SVGAGI. This CDR3 contains 14 residues. The entry originates in a study of T cell repertoires in cytomegalovirus infection. About the study: An indication of both CMV infection and matching HLA type came from public TCR beta signatures.

TCRdb reprocessed the reads with MiXCR, giving one entry per CDR3 protein. The sample records approximately 65,000 distinct CDR3 sequences, around 21% being singletons. Whole-study results and caveats: The study identified carriers of CMV plus the relevant HLA from cumulative public TCR beta family frequency.

Sequences were derived from CD8+ T cells from cultured PBMCs, sampled from culture after CMV antigen stimulation. This receptor was taken from a human donor in good health (CMV status not recorded). Some clones in this sample may be carry-over from other donors' samples. The genes are TRBV6-5 and TRBJ2-5; D perhaps matches TRBD2 (5 bases). CDR3 protein: CASSYEGSGETQYF. CDR3 in DNA: TGTGCCAGCAGTTACGAGGGCTCGGGAGAGACCCAGTACTTC.